This TCR beta chain emerged from a study of blood T cell repertoires in COVID-19. In the study overall: Italy, Spain and the United States were the sources of the convalescent and acute COVID-19 samples.

Under the authors' procedure: Nucleated cell number was recorded as an estimate derived from reference gene primer amplification. This table comes from immunoSEQ multiplex PCR, and its TCRdb copy is limited to in-frame clones, with some not included. V and J calls and clone size are given by that table; D and trimming were obtained from the DNA. This sample yields about 200,000 clones, of which approximately 80% are seen a single time; about 12% belongs to the top ten. This clonotype was sampled from a human donor in a cohort sampled during active COVID-19. Material for sequencing was peripheral blood.

DNA of the CDR3: TGTGCCAGTAGTATTCGGGACAGGGGGAACAATCAGCCCCAGCATTTT. Translating it yields CASSIRDRGNNQPQHF. The chain carries TRBV19 and TRBJ1-5; 11 bases are shared with TRBD1. Trimming removed 3 bases from V and 3 bases from J; junction bases left unmatched: 4. The CDR3 spans 16 residues. Germline V CDR1 and CDR2: LNHDA, SQIVND (reference sequence). The variable domain in full, with the rest retrieved from reference TRBV19 and TRBJ1-5, is DGGITQSPKYLFRKEGQNVTLSCEQNLNHDAMYWYRQDPGQGLRLIYYSQIVNDFQKGDIAEGYSVSREKKESFPLTVTSAQKNPTAFYLCASSIRDRGNNQPQHFGDGTRLSIL.